The 15 T cell receptor beta chains presented below share a single source sample, sequenced in a study of shared clonotypes between healthy human individuals. Only in-frame clones appear in the TCRdb table, and some are missing; sequencing was by immunoSEQ multiplex PCR. This sample has 1,500,000 or so clones, with 98% found just once. What was sequenced was naive CD4+ T cells sorted from blood. Subset specified: CD45RA+ positively selected. These receptors were collected from a man aged 25 to 40 in good health.

The chain has TRBV2 and TRBJ1-1, with 8 positions matching TRBD1. Germline V gene sequence: CDR1 SNHLY, CDR2 FYNNEI. This CDR3 has 10 residues. With V trimmed by 8 bases and J by 10 bases, 3 bases remained unmatched. CDR3 protein: CASLTGVAFF. The CDR3 DNA follows: TGTGCCAGCCTGACAGGGGTAGCTTTCTTT. Drawing the rest from reference TRBV2 and TRBJ1-1, the complete variable domain is EPEVTQTPSHQVTQMGQEVILRCVPISNHLYFYWYRQILGQKVEFLVSFYNNEISEKSEIFDDQFSVERPDGSNFTLKIRSTKLEDSAMYFCASLTGVAFFGQGTRLTVV.

The chain combines TRBV5-6 with TRBJ1-1; D remains ambiguous. The ends were cut back, 2 bases at V and 0 bases at J, with 11 bases in the middle. Germline assignment: CDR1 SGHDT and CDR2 YYEEEE. The CDR3 sequence is 15 residues long. CDR3 nucleotide sequence: TGTGCCAGCAGCTTTCGTGGGGTCGTGAACACTGAAGCTTTCTTT. It codes for CASSFRGVVNTEAFF.

This clone was detected only once. This CDR3 is CASSLRTGRIGGYTF. In DNA, the CDR3 is TGTGCCAGCAGCTTGAGGACAGGGAGAATAGGAGGCTACACCTTC. The chain links TRBV5-6 to TRBJ1-2; 8 nucleotides line up with TRBD1. Germline V gene sequence: CDR1 SGHDT, CDR2 YYEEEE. Trimming removed 1 base from V and 8 bases from J; junction bases left unmatched: 10. The CDR3 covers 15 residues.

V usage is TRBV5-5 and J usage is TRBJ2-2; the D is unclear. CDR3 size: 14 residues. Germline CDR1 SGHKS, CDR2 YYEKEE (reference sequence). Trimming shortened V by 0 bases and J by 4 bases, and 7 bases separated the two germline ends. The CDR3 loop reads CASSLVTLTGELFF. In DNA form, the CDR3 reads TGTGCCAGCAGCTTGGTGACCCTCACCGGGGAGCTGTTTTTT.

The chain joins TRBV29-1 to TRBJ2-3; D not resolved. CDR3 length: 13 residues. With 4 bases removed from V and 2 bases from J, the gap between germline ends came to 10 bases. Germline V gene sequence: CDR1 SQVTM, CDR2 ANQGSEA. CDR3 amino acids: CSVGHTPTDTQYF. The CDR3, as DNA: TGCAGCGTTGGGCATACTCCCACAGATACGCAGTATTTT.

The rearrangement joins TRBV18 to TRBJ2-3, with 8 positions matching TRBD2. The CDR3 has 17 amino acids. J lost 3 bases, V lost 3 bases, and 11 bases had no gene match. CDR1 KGHSH and CDR2 LQKENI come from the germline V gene. CDR3 amino acids: CASSPQRGREGTDTQYF. The CDR3, as DNA: TGTGCCAGCTCACCGCAGAGAGGCCGGGAGGGTACAGATACGCAGTATTTT. The whole variable domain, filled in from reference TRBV18 and TRBJ2-3, reads NAGVMQNPRHLVRRRGQEARLRCSPMKGHSHVYWYRQLPEEGLKFMVYLQKENIIDESGMPKERFSAEFPKEGPSILRIQQVVRGDSAAYFCASSPQRGREGTDTQYFGPGTRLTVL.

The chain employs TRBV5-6 and TRBJ2-1; D remains ambiguous. V lost 4 bases and J lost 6, with 8 bases in between. The CDR3 length is 12 residues. Germline loops: CDR1 SGHDT, CDR2 YYEEEE. CDR3 DNA sequence: TGTGCCAGCAGCGTCAGCCCCAATGAGCAGTTCTTC. Translation gives CASSVSPNEQFF.

This clone was observed once. The J gene is TRBJ2-3, the V gene TRBV5-4, with 8 bases identical to TRBD2. Trimming at V came to 6 bases and at J to 4 bases, leaving 13 bases not matched to a gene. There are 16 residues in the CDR3. In germline, CDR1 is SGHNT, CDR2 YYREEE (reference sequence). The CDR3 loop reads CASTAPGLVVPDTQYF. CDR3 DNA sequence: TGTGCCAGCACCGCACCGGGACTAGTTGTTCCAGATACGCAGTATTTT.

The rearrangement links TRBV9 to TRBJ2-7; 12 bases align to TRBD2. The CDR3 totals 15 residues. V dropped 4 bases and J dropped 3; count of bases not matched to a gene: 5. Germline V gives CDR1 SGDLS, CDR2 YYNGEE. The DNA for the CDR3 is TGTGCCAGCAGCCCGACTAGCGGGAGTCTCTACGAGCAGTACTTC. Amino acid sequence: CASSPTSGSLYEQYF. The full variable domain, its missing parts supplied by reference TRBV9 and TRBJ2-7, is DSGVTQTPKHLITATGQRVTLRCSPRSGDLSVYWYQQSLDQGLQFLIQYYNGEERAKGNILERFSAQQFPDLHSELNLSSLELGDSALYFCASSPTSGSLYEQYFGPGTRLTVT.

The CDR3 region has the DNA TGCAGCGTTATGCCAGACACCACTAGCGGGAGGGACAAAAGCACAGATACGCAGTATTTT. Protein product: CSVMPDTTSGRDKSTDTQYF. The rearrangement links TRBV29-1 to TRBJ2-3; the match to TRBD2 covers 13 bases. CDR1 and CDR2 (germline): SQVTM, ANQGSEA. Trimming at V came to 5 bases and at J to 0 bases, leaving 17 bases not matched to a gene. The CDR3 is made up of 20 amino acids.

CDR3 protein: CASSGTGAITTEAFF. CDR3 bases: TGTGCCAGCAGCGGTACAGGGGCCATCACCACTGAAGCTTTCTTT. The chain recombines TRBV7-2 with TRBJ1-1; TRBD1 matches at 7 bases. J lost 4 bases, V lost 5 bases, and 10 bases had no gene match. Germline V gene sequence: CDR1 SGHTA, CDR2 FQGNSA. This CDR3 spans 15 amino acids.

The chain employs TRBV11-2 and TRBJ1-5; 11 bases fit TRBD1. V lost 1 base and J lost 7; bases outside the gene matches: 6. CDR3 length equals 16 residues. Germline V gives CDR1 SGHAT, CDR2 FQNNGV. The CDR3 is CASSLGPRTGGQPQHF. The DNA of the CDR3 is TGTGCCAGCAGCTTAGGGCCCCGGACAGGGGGCCAGCCCCAGCATTTT.

This chain connects TRBV10-1 to TRBJ2-3, with 12 bases matching TRBD2. The length of the CDR3 is 13 residues. The germline gives CDR1 WNHNN, CDR2 SYGVQD (reference sequence). Germline trimming cut 4 bases from V and 11 bases from J; bases unmatched to any gene: 4. In DNA, the CDR3 is TGCGCCAGCAGTGGGACTAGCGGGACAAGGCAGTATTTT. Translating gives CASSGTSGTRQYF.

The chain employs TRBV6-5 and TRBJ1-4; D not resolved. This CDR3 contains 14 residues. CDR1 MNHEY and CDR2 SVGAGI come from the germline V gene. V lost 4 bases to trimming and J lost 3 bases, with 9 bases between them. CDR3 sequence reads: CASSFPGANEKLFF. The CDR3 region has the DNA TGTGCCAGCAGTTTTCCGGGAGCTAATGAAAAACTGTTTTTT.

As for this clone: The sample holds other DNA sequences that translate to the same CDR3. V usage is TRBV29-1 and J usage is TRBJ1-3; D unresolved. Trimming took 5 bases from V and 4 from J, leaving 6 bases between them. Germline V gives CDR1 SQVTM, CDR2 ANQGSEA. This CDR3 contains 11 residues. CDR3 residues: CSVWGGNTIYF. CDR3 nucleotides: TGCAGCGTTTGGGGAGGAAACACCATATATTTT.